This T cell receptor (beta chain) was recorded in a study of blood T cell repertoires in COVID-19. Study-wide context: Acute and convalescent COVID-19 samples came from the United States, Italy and Spain.

This clone was recorded at least ten times. TCRdb's copy holds only in-frame clones and misses some; the assay was immunoSEQ multiplex PCR. The sample lists 80,000 or so clones, more than 75% occurring once. Germline trimming cut 5 bases from V and 8 bases from J; bases unmatched to any gene: 3. The CDR3 is 13 amino acids. The V gene's germline CDR1 is KGHSH and CDR2 LQKENI. V and J are TRBV18 and TRBJ1-2, with 12 bases matching TRBD1. This clonotype was sampled from a woman aged 55 to 70 with acute or convalescent COVID-19. The sample was peripheral blood. The CDR3 loop reads CASSAGTGGGYTF. For the CDR3, the DNA is TGTGCCAGCTCAGCCGGGACAGGGGGCGGCTACACCTTC.